The next 7 T cell receptor beta chains were all read from a single sample in a study of CD8 T cells in Susac syndrome. RNA in amounts of roughly 0.5 to 1 ug was reverse transcribed with random hexamers. In TCRdb, the immunoSEQ multiplex PCR reads were re-called with MiXCR into one record per CDR3 protein. Here the sample spans over 300,000 distinct CDR3 sequences, around 90% being singletons. Sequences were obtained from CD4+ T cells from PBMCs. Receptor source: a human donor with multiple sclerosis.

This clonotype appeared a single time. V gene TRBV29-1 combines with J gene TRBJ1-1; no clear D gene. CDR3 length: 13 amino acids. The ends were cut back, 5 bases at V and 4 bases at J, with 14 bases in the middle. Germline loops: CDR1 SQVTM, CDR2 ANQGSEA. This CDR3 reads CSVLGFGGTEAFF. CDR3 bases: TGCAGCGTTCTGGGTTTTGGCGGCACTGAAGCTTTCTTT.

The J gene is TRBJ2-3, the V gene TRBV18; no clear D. The CDR3 extends over 12 amino acids. Trimming shortened V by 2 bases and J by 10 bases, and 10 bases separated the two germline ends. In germline, CDR1 is KGHSH, CDR2 LQKENI. The CDR3 here is CASSPRETAQYF. CDR3 bases: TGTGCCAGCTCACCAAGGGAAACGGCGCAGTATTTT.

This chain links TRBV7-6 with TRBJ2-5; possible D gene TRBD2, 5 bases. This CDR3 has 11 amino acids. Trimming cost V 1 base and J 10 bases, with 7 bases left between them. Per germline, CDR1 SGHVS and CDR2 FNYEAQ. The CDR3 bases are TGTGCCAGCAGCTTAGAGGAGGACCAGTACTTC. The encoded protein is CASSLEEDQYF.

V and J are TRBV29-1 and TRBJ1-2; weak D call: TRBD1 (5 bases). The germline CDR1 and CDR2 sequences are SQVTM and ANQGSEA. Trimming cost V 4 bases and J 4 bases, with 13 bases left between them. The CDR3 extends over 13 amino acids. The CDR3 sequence is CSVGGRAVYGYTF. CDR3 DNA: TGCAGCGTTGGCGGCAGGGCTGTCTATGGCTACACCTTC.

This chain joins TRBV9 and TRBJ2-2, with D tentatively TRBD1 (6 bases). This CDR3 contains 15 residues. CDR1 and CDR2 (germline): SGDLS, YYNGEE. V was shortened by 0 bases and J by 6 bases, with 12 bases between the two germline ends. The chain's CDR3 is CASSVGRGRPGELFF. As DNA, the CDR3 is TGTGCCAGCAGCGTAGGCAGGGGACGGCCCGGGGAGCTGTTTTTT.

This rearrangement joins TRBV20-1 to TRBJ2-3; 9 bases match TRBD2. This CDR3 spans 16 amino acids. Looked up from germline, CDR1 is DFQATT and CDR2 is SNEGSKA (reference sequence). V was pared by 3 bases and J by 3 bases, with 10 bases of the junction left unmatched. CDR3 loop: CSARVAGARLTDTQYF. CDR3 DNA sequence: TGCAGTGCTAGGGTAGCGGGAGCACGGTTGACAGATACGCAGTATTTT.

This clonotype was counted once. The chain couples TRBV5-4 to TRBJ2-1; 7 bases match TRBD2. CDR1 is SGHNT, CDR2 YYREEE, per germline (reference sequence). CDR3 length equals 15 residues. Trimming took 1 base from V and 5 from J; bases not matched to a gene: 6. The CDR3 DNA reads as TGTGCCAGCAGCTTGTTCTTTGCGGGAGACAATGAGCAGTTCTTC. Amino acids: CASSLFFAGDNEQFF.